The TCR beta chain described here comes from a study of T cells in Graves' hyperthyroidism and ophthalmopathy. Overall study results and limits: Most thyroid clonotypes with frequency above 0.001 were detected in blood.

The germline V gene encodes CDR1 MNHNS and CDR2 SASEGT. This CDR3 spans 14 amino acids. V dropped 4 bases and J dropped 1; count of bases not matched to a gene: 3. Diagnostic decisions used clinical symptoms, serum thyroxine and TRAb, thyroid ultrasound and orbital computed tomography. From approximately 9.3 ml of fresh peripheral blood, PBMCs were isolated. Amplified TCR beta CDR3 regions came from RNA transcripts. In the first-round RT-PCR of the TCR CDR3, the HTBI primer set was used. TCRdb processed the multiplex PCR reads anew with MiXCR; each CDR3 protein has one entry. Of some 400,000 distinct CDR3 sequences listed, 19% are singletons. This clonotype was seen repeatedly, ten times or more. The antigen is undetermined.

The chain carries TRBV6-1 and TRBJ2-7, with 8 bases identical to TRBD1. This clonotype was obtained from a woman aged 18-30 years with Graves' hyperthyroidism. Sequencing was performed on blood. CDR3 sequence: CASSGDRLSYEQYF. The DNA of the CDR3 is TGTGCCAGCAGTGGGGACAGGCTTTCCTACGAGCAGTACTTC.